A single sample is the source of the 21 T cell receptor beta chains below, sequenced in a study of OX40 agonist ivuxolimab in advanced cancers. The method was immunoSEQ multiplex PCR; TCRdb's version includes in-frame clones alone and lacks a portion of them. The profile shows around 70,000 clones, about 85% of them singletons. The source was CD4+ or CD8+ T cells sorted from blood, collected in a trial of the OX40 agonist ivuxolimab. These receptors came from an adult with an advanced solid tumor such as melanoma, head and neck, liver or kidney cancer.

This CDR3 reads CASSVALAGFYNEQFF. The CDR3 nucleotides are TGTGCCAGCAGCGTAGCCCTAGCGGGGTTCTACAATGAGCAGTTCTTC. This sequence joins TRBV9 and TRBJ2-1; TRBD2 matches at 9 bases. Germline lookup yields CDR1 SGDLS and CDR2 YYNGEE. V was clipped by 0 bases and J by 3 bases; unmatched bases: 4. The CDR3 runs to 16 residues.

The rearrangement joins TRBV28 to TRBJ1-6; D possibly corresponds to TRBD1 (6 bases). The CDR3 is 14 amino acids. CDR1 MDHEN and CDR2 SYDVKM come from the germline V gene. V was clipped by 3 bases and J by 9 bases, with 12 bases between them. The CDR3 coding sequence is TGTGCCAGCAGTTTGGGGGCGCGGGTTTCACCCCTCCACTTT. Residues: CASSLGARVSPLHF.

This rearrangement joins TRBV6-5 to TRBJ1-2; 8 bases map to TRBD1. V shed 5 bases and J 12 bases; nucleotides not matched to a gene: 11. Germline V gene data show CDR1 as MNHEY and CDR2 as SVGAGI. The CDR3 extends over 13 amino acids. The CDR3 bases are TGTGCCAGCAGTGAATATCTTCCAGGGGGCCACACCTTC. As protein: CASSEYLPGGHTF.

As concerns this clone: Other DNA sequences in the same sample also yield this CDR3. The genes are TRBV14 and TRBJ1-2; no definite D call. Per germline, CDR1 SGHDN and CDR2 FVKESK. The germline V and J ends were trimmed by 1 base and 4 bases, with 7 bases remaining between them. The CDR3 covers 13 residues. Here the CDR3 reads CASSQANSYGYTF. The CDR3 DNA reads as TGTGCCAGCAGCCAAGCGAACAGCTATGGCTACACCTTC.

The rearrangement uses TRBV6-6 and TRBJ2-2; 7 bases are shared with TRBD2. Germline CDR1 MNHNY, CDR2 SVGAGI (reference sequence). V lost 5 bases to trimming and J lost 8 bases; unmatched junction nucleotides: 8. The CDR3 spans 14 residues. The CDR3 reads CASSTSTSKGELFF. The CDR3 DNA follows: TGTGCCAGCAGTACCTCGACTAGCAAAGGGGAGCTGTTTTTT.

V gene TRBV6-1 combines with J gene TRBJ1-6, with D maybe TRBD1 (5 bases). This CDR3 comprises 15 residues. Trimming left V 5 bases short and J 10 bases short, with 18 bases between. The germline CDR1 and CDR2 sequences are MNHNS and SASEGT. CDR3 coding DNA: TGTGCCAGCAGTAGGGGCCTCGTTGGGGTCTCACCCCTCCACTTT. It translates to CASSRGLVGVSPLHF.

The rearrangement joins TRBV30 to TRBJ2-5; TRBD2 agrees at 8 bases. J was trimmed by 4 bases and V by 0 bases; bases with no gene match: 7. This CDR3 comprises 15 residues. CDR1 is GTSNPN and CDR2 is SVGIG in the germline V gene (reference sequence). The CDR3 sequence: CAWSVLLAEGETQYF. The CDR3 DNA reads as TGTGCCTGGAGTGTACTACTAGCGGAGGGAGAGACCCAGTACTTC.

V usage is TRBV2 and J usage is TRBJ2-5, with D perhaps assigned TRBD1 or TRBD2 (5 bases each). The germline V gene encodes CDR1 SNHLY and CDR2 FYNNEI. The V end was cut by 6 bases, the J end by 5 bases, with 19 bases between. The CDR3 consists of 15 residues. CDR3 amino acids: CASRDRDARGETQYF. The CDR3 coding sequence is TGTGCCAGCAGGGACCGGGACGCTCGAGGGGAGACCCAGTACTTC. Full variable domain (rest looked up from reference TRBV2 and TRBJ2-5): EPEVTQTPSHQVTQMGQEVILRCVPISNHLYFYWYRQILGQKVEFLVSFYNNEISEKSEIFDDQFSVERPDGSNFTLKIRSTKLEDSAMYFCASRDRDARGETQYFGPGTRLLVL.

The chain couples TRBV28 to TRBJ2-7; D possibly corresponds to TRBD2 (6 bases). Germline V gives CDR1 MDHEN, CDR2 SYDVKM. CDR3 length: 13 amino acids. The V gene lost 3 bases and the J gene lost 3 bases, with 9 bases spanning the gap. CDR3 loop: CASSFGGYYEQYF. The DNA for the CDR3 is TGTGCCAGCAGTTTTGGAGGGTACTACGAGCAGTACTTC.

This chain links TRBV21-1 with TRBJ2-6; TRBD1, the table's D call, was not compared with the DNA. TRBV21-1 is recorded as a pseudogene. The CDR3 is 16 amino acids. CDR3 coding DNA: TGTGCCAGCAGCAAAAAACAAAAGGGGATAGACAGGGGCCTGACTTTC. It is translated as CASSKKQKGIDRGLTF.

The chain uses TRBV7-9 and TRBJ2-7; TRBD2 agrees at 8 bases. Per germline, CDR1 SEHNR and CDR2 FQNEAQ (reference sequence). The ends lost 2 bases at V and 9 bases at J; junction bases unmatched: 15. This CDR3 is built from 16 residues. The CDR3 is CASSLSGGAVGERQYF. CDR3 bases: TGTGCCAGCAGCTTATCGGGGGGGGCTGTGGGGGAGCGGCAGTACTTC.

The V gene is TRBV6-4, the J gene TRBJ1-5, with 9 bases matching TRBD1. Germline CDR1 and CDR2: MRHNA and SNTAGT. The CDR3 has 16 residues. With 9 bases clipped from V and 4 bases from J, the junction kept 13 bases outside the gene matches. The CDR3 DNA reads TGTGCCAGACCTCCGGAGGGGGACAGGGAAAATCAGCCCCAGCATTTT. It yields the protein CARPPEGDRENQPQHF.

The CDR3 loop reads CAWRGQAVGNTIYF. CDR3 sequence (DNA): TGTGCCTGGAGGGGACAGGCGGTTGGAAACACCATATATTTT. The chain recombines TRBV30 with TRBJ1-3; 8 bases line up with TRBD1. Germline-derived CDR1 and CDR2 are GTSNPN and SVGIG (reference sequence). The CDR3 spans 14 residues. V was pared by 3 bases and J by 3 bases, with 4 bases of the junction left unmatched.

The chain combines TRBV28 with TRBJ2-1; TRBD1 agrees at 8 bases. This CDR3 has 14 amino acids. V trimming: 6 bases; J trimming: 2 bases; junction bases outside the gene matches: 3. From germline, CDR1 is MDHEN and CDR2 SYDVKM. The CDR3 loop reads CASRRTGTYNEQFF. As DNA, the CDR3 is TGTGCCAGCAGGCGGACAGGGACCTACAATGAGCAGTTCTTC.

The gene calls are TRBV6-5 and TRBJ1-1; D is unresolved. The V end was cut by 6 bases, the J end by 13 bases, with 12 bases between. Per germline, CDR1 MNHEY and CDR2 SVGAGI. There are 10 residues in the CDR3. The CDR3 is CASRAGWVFF. As DNA, the CDR3 is TGTGCCAGCAGGGCAGGTTGGGTTTTCTTT.

The sample holds one count of this clone. The rearrangement links TRBV28 to TRBJ1-5; D is undetermined. Germline CDR1 reads MDHEN; CDR2 reads SYDVKM. V lost 1 base and J lost 4, with 11 bases in between. This CDR3 has 15 residues. The CDR3 region is CASSLLGVGNQPQHF. The CDR3, as DNA: TGTGCCAGCAGTTTATTAGGCGTAGGGAATCAGCCCCAGCATTTT.

The chain uses TRBV5-1 and TRBJ1-3; perhaps TRBD1 as D (5 bases). V was pared by 1 base and J by 6 bases, with 8 bases between. The germline gives CDR1 SGHRS, CDR2 YFSETQ. The CDR3 runs 13 residues. CDR3 protein: CASSLTGENTIYF. CDR3 sequence (DNA): TGCGCCAGCAGCTTGACAGGTGAAAACACCATATATTTT.

The J gene is TRBJ2-1, the V gene TRBV7-3; D not certain. The CDR3 has 13 amino acids. CDR1 SGHTA and CDR2 FQGTGA come from the germline V gene. Trimming shortened V by 4 bases and J by 5 bases, and 9 bases separated the two germline ends. The CDR3, as DNA: TGTGCCAGCAGCTACTCCAGAAACAATGAGCAGTTCTTC. Translated: CASSYSRNNEQFF.

This rearrangement joins TRBV20-1 to TRBJ2-1, with D unresolved. The CDR3 consists of 10 residues. Trimming removed 5 bases at V and 4 bases at J, with 3 bases between. The germline V gene encodes CDR1 DFQATT and CDR2 SNEGSKA (reference sequence). The CDR3: CSAVYNEQFF. CDR3 sequence (DNA): TGCAGTGCTGTTTACAATGAGCAGTTCTTC.

The chain joins TRBV11-3 to TRBJ1-3, with D hard to call. Trimming left V 5 bases short and J 0 bases short, with 8 bases between. CDR3 length equals 14 residues. From germline, CDR1 is SGHNT and CDR2 YENEEA. The CDR3 spells CASSAGTSGNTIYF. The CDR3 DNA reads TGTGCCAGCAGCGCCGGTACCTCTGGAAACACCATATATTTT.

On this clone: Other DNA sequences within the sample encode an identical CDR3. The chain joins TRBV25-1 to TRBJ2-7; D possibly corresponds to TRBD2 (5 bases). Trimming took off 6 bases at V and 1 base at J, with 10 bases between the two ends. The germline CDR1 and CDR2 sequences are MGHDK and SYGVNS. The CDR3 covers 13 residues. The CDR3 DNA sequence: TGTGCCAGCAGGGTGAGGGATTCCTACGAGCAGTACTTC. Its protein is CASRVRDSYEQYF.